This T cell receptor beta chain was found in a study of immune evolution from preneoplasia to lung adenocarcinoma. Regarding the study as a whole: Clonality was highest in normal lung, lower in later-stage lesions apparently. Top clone frequencies peaked in normal lung, apparently declining through invasive adenocarcinoma.

Clones were read by immunoSEQ multiplex PCR, and TCRdb kept only the in-frame ones, dropping some. The repertoire holds approximately 6,600 clones, with approximately 75% as singletons. This clone was recorded only once. Antigen specificity is unknown. Patients had resection in Japan or China between the mid-2010s and the late 2010s. H&E slides confirmed each diagnosis, reviewed by two pathologists independently. This TCR came from a donor at least 70 years old with lung adenocarcinoma. Sequenced material: FFPE adjacent normal lung tissue.

The CDR3 loop reads CASSSSGDSGNTIYF. The CDR3 DNA reads TGCGCCAGCAGCTCATCAGGCGACTCTGGAAACACCATATATTTT. The rearrangement joins TRBV5-1 to TRBJ1-3; D not certain. The CDR3 sequence is 15 residues long. Trimming shortened V by 3 bases and J by 0 bases, and 10 bases separated the two germline ends. CDR1 is SGHRS and CDR2 is YFSETQ in the germline V gene.